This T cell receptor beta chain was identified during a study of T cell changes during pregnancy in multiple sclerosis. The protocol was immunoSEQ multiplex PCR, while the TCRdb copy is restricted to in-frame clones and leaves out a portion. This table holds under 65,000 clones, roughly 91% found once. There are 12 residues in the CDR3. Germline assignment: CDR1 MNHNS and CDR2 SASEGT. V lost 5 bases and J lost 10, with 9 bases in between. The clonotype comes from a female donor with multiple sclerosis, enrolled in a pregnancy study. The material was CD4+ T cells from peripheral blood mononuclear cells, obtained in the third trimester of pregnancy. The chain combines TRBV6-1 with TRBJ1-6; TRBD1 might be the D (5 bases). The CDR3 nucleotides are TGTGCCAGCAGTCGGGGGGACTCACCCCTCCACTTT. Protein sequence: CASSRGDSPLHF.